These 28 T cell receptor beta chains were all obtained from the same sample, sequenced in a study of beta chain features in type 1 diabetes. Overall study findings and caveats: Type 1 diabetes patients had moderately but significantly shorter TCRB CDR3s in all four CD4+ subsets.

As every portion of the isolated RNA was reverse transcribed, the sequencing read expressed TCRB transcripts. TCRdb's table, derived via immunoSEQ multiplex PCR, lists solely in-frame clones and lacks some. The repertoire holds over 150,000 clones, less than 9.5% seen once, with around 0.9% in the top ten. No antigen has been assigned to these receptors. The sequencing input was central memory CD4+ T cells from blood. Receptors were obtained from a woman between 35 and 50 years old with type 1 diabetes.

This rearrangement joins TRBV7-2 to TRBJ2-7, with D tentatively TRBD1 (6 bases). Per the germline V gene, CDR1 is SGHTA and CDR2 is FQGNSA. The CDR3 totals 12 residues. Trimming took 2 bases from V and 6 from J, leaving 8 bases between them. In DNA, the CDR3 is TGTGCCAGCAGCTTAAGGGGGATCGAGCAGTACTTC. Translated: CASSLRGIEQYF.

In this sample, this clone turned up a few times. The rearrangement joins TRBV2 to TRBJ2-7, with 8 bases aligning to TRBD1. V gave up 4 bases and J gave up 6 bases; unmatched junction bases: 5. The CDR3 is 13 amino acids. Germline V gene sequence: CDR1 SNHLY, CDR2 FYNNEI. The CDR3 bases are TGTGCCAGCAGTGGAGACAGGGGAGGCGAGCAGTACTTC. It translates to CASSGDRGGEQYF. Supplemented by reference TRBV2 and TRBJ2-7, the full variable domain reads EPEVTQTPSHQVTQMGQEVILRCVPISNHLYFYWYRQILGQKVEFLVSFYNNEISEKSEIFDDQFSVERPDGSNFTLKIRSTKLEDSAMYFCASSGDRGGEQYFGPGTRLTVT.

This clone was recorded many times. The J gene is TRBJ1-2, the V gene TRBV2, with D maybe TRBD1 (5 bases). CDR3 length: 13 amino acids. The germline V gene encodes CDR1 SNHLY and CDR2 FYNNEI. V was clipped by 4 bases and J by 7 bases, with 13 bases between them. The chain's CDR3 is CASSARGEAGYTF. The CDR3 region has the DNA TGTGCCAGCAGTGCCCGGGGGGAGGCTGGCTACACCTTC.

This clone was observed a handful of times. The CDR3 DNA sequence: TGTGCCAGCAGCTTGGGACAGCAAACCGGGGAGCTGTTTTTT. Translating it yields CASSLGQQTGELFF. The chain uses TRBV5-6 and TRBJ2-2, with TRBD1 as a possible D gene (5 bases). V was trimmed by 0 bases and J by 5 bases, leaving 8 bases between them. The CDR3 spans 14 residues. Germline values: CDR1 SGHDT, CDR2 YYEEEE.

There are a few counts of this clone. The gene calls are TRBV5-8 and TRBJ2-3; 11 bases fit TRBD1. V was clipped by 4 bases and J by 4 bases; unmatched bases: 5. The CDR3 covers 15 residues. Germline V gene sequence: CDR1 SGHTS, CDR2 YDEGEE. The CDR3 DNA is TGTGCCAGCAGCGGGGGGACAGGGGGATCAGATACGCAGTATTTT. Residues: CASSGGTGGSDTQYF.

The V and J genes are TRBV11-2 and TRBJ1-3; D is uncertain. This CDR3 is built from 13 residues. The ends were cut back, 5 bases at V and 0 bases at J, with 5 bases in the middle. From germline, CDR1 is SGHAT and CDR2 FQNNGV. CDR3 region: CASSAYSGNTIYF. Here the CDR3 DNA reads TGTGCCAGCAGCGCGTACTCTGGAAACACCATATATTTT.

Concerning this clone itself: Other DNA variants within this sample encode the same CDR3. V is TRBV28 and J is TRBJ2-5; TRBD2 aligns across 7 bases. Trimming took 1 base from V and 4 from J; bases not matched to a gene: 0. The germline V gene has CDR1 MDHEN and CDR2 SYDVKM. This CDR3 region has 13 residues. This CDR3 reads CASSLSGGETQYF. The DNA for the CDR3 is TGTGCCAGCAGTTTATCGGGGGGAGAGACCCAGTACTTC.

This clone has a count of ten or more. The J gene is TRBJ2-5, the V gene TRBV4-2; 8 bases line up with TRBD2. The CDR3 is made up of 17 amino acids. CDR1 is LGHNA and CDR2 is YNFKEQ in the germline V gene. J lost 1 base, V lost 0 bases, and 7 bases had no gene match. CDR3 sequence reads: CASSQDQGGGIQETQYF. Written as DNA, the CDR3 is TGTGCCAGCAGCCAAGATCAGGGCGGGGGGATCCAAGAGACCCAGTACTTC.

The V gene is TRBV2, the J gene TRBJ1-5; D perhaps matches TRBD1 (5 bases). The ends were cut back, 7 bases at V and 0 bases at J, with 7 bases in the middle. This CDR3 has 13 residues. Germline V gene data show CDR1 as SNHLY and CDR2 as FYNNEI. The CDR3: CASNGGSNQPQHF. CDR3 sequence (DNA): TGTGCCAGCAACGGGGGTAGCAATCAGCCCCAGCATTTT. Combining the CDR3 with reference TRBV2 and TRBJ1-5 gives the whole variable domain EPEVTQTPSHQVTQMGQEVILRCVPISNHLYFYWYRQILGQKVEFLVSFYNNEISEKSEIFDDQFSVERPDGSNFTLKIRSTKLEDSAMYFCASNGGSNQPQHFGDGTRLSIL.

This clone was seen only a few times. The chain recombines TRBV5-4 with TRBJ2-4, with D tentatively TRBD2 (7 bases). Germline V gives CDR1 SGHNT, CDR2 YYREEE (reference sequence). Trimming took off 4 bases at V and 1 base at J, with 15 bases between the two ends. The CDR3 has 16 amino acids. The CDR3 spells CASSPGGGRAKNIQYF. DNA for the CDR3: TGTGCCAGCAGCCCGGGGGGCGGAAGGGCCAAAAACATTCAGTACTTC.

This rearrangement joins TRBV4-2 to TRBJ2-7, with no clear D. CDR1 is LGHNA, CDR2 YNFKEQ, per germline. V was cut by 0 bases and J by 7 bases, with 13 bases left in between. The CDR3 covers 14 residues. CDR3 in DNA: TGTGCCAGCAGCCAAGATAGAGCTACCTCGGAGCAGTACTTC. Its protein product is CASSQDRATSEQYF.

This clone has just a few counts. The CDR3 region is CASSYSIGAEEKLFF. The CDR3, as DNA: TGTGCCAGCAGTTACTCGATAGGGGCAGAAGAAAAACTGTTTTTT. The chain uses TRBV6-5 and TRBJ1-4; D perhaps matches TRBD1 (5 bases). This CDR3 comprises 15 residues. From germline, CDR1 is MNHEY and CDR2 SVGAGI. The V end lost 0 bases, the J end lost 8 bases, and 13 bases lay between the germline ends.

This clone appeared a few times. The V call is TRBV4-1, the J call TRBJ1-1, with TRBD1 matching 12 bases. V shed 2 bases and J 4 bases; nucleotides not matched to a gene: 11. Looked up from germline, CDR1 is MGHRA and CDR2 is YSYEKL. This CDR3 region has 18 residues. In nucleotides, the CDR3 is TGCGCCAGCAGCCAAACGGCGGGACAGGGGGCAGGGGCCACTGAAGCTTTCTTT. Translated: CASSQTAGQGAGATEAFF.

The CDR3 DNA follows: TGTGCCAGCAGTTACGACAGCACAAACATTCAGTACTTC. This sequence encodes CASSYDSTNIQYF. This chain connects TRBV6-5 to TRBJ2-4; maybe TRBD1 (5 bases). The germline CDR1 and CDR2 sequences are MNHEY and SVGAGI. This CDR3 is built from 13 residues. The ends were cut back, 2 bases at V and 6 bases at J, with 8 bases in the middle.

The chain joins TRBV9 to TRBJ1-2; a possible D gene is TRBD1 (6 bases). The V and J ends lost 6 bases and 4 bases respectively, with 13 bases between them. The germline CDR1 and CDR2 sequences are SGDLS and YYNGEE. The CDR3 is 13 amino acids. Here the CDR3 reads CASTRGGVYGYTF. Here the CDR3 DNA reads TGTGCCAGCACCCGAGGGGGGGTCTATGGCTACACCTTC.

CDR3: CASTDRSTDTQYF. Here the CDR3 DNA reads TGTGCCAGCACCGACAGGAGCACAGATACGCAGTATTTT. The chain is built from TRBV6-5 and TRBJ2-3; maybe TRBD1 (6 bases). Germline V gives CDR1 MNHEY, CDR2 SVGAGI. V was pared by 7 bases and J by 0 bases, with 8 bases between. The CDR3 is made up of 13 amino acids.

The chain combines TRBV18 with TRBJ2-5; 7 nucleotides line up with TRBD2. The germline V gene has CDR1 KGHSH and CDR2 LQKENI. CDR3 length: 15 amino acids. J lost 5 bases, V lost 5 bases, and 11 bases had no gene match. The CDR3 loop is CASSLLTGGRETQYF. The CDR3 DNA is TGTGCCAGCTCATTGTTGACGGGAGGAAGGGAGACCCAGTACTTC. Full variable domain (missing parts from reference TRBV18 and TRBJ2-5): NAGVMQNPRHLVRRRGQEARLRCSPMKGHSHVYWYRQLPEEGLKFMVYLQKENIIDESGMPKERFSAEFPKEGPSILRIQQVVRGDSAAYFCASSLLTGGRETQYFGPGTRLLVL.

This clone was counted a few times. The chain is built from TRBV18 and TRBJ2-2, with 9 bases fitting TRBD2. Germline CDR1 is KGHSH and CDR2 is LQKENI. J gave up 2 bases and V 0 bases, and 1 base lay outside the gene matches. The CDR3 consists of 16 residues. CDR3 sequence (DNA): TGTGCCAGCTCACCACCTAGCGGGGGAAACACCGGGGAGCTGTTTTTT. This sequence encodes CASSPPSGGNTGELFF.

The V and J genes are TRBV6-5 and TRBJ1-6, with D unclear. V lost 5 bases and J lost 0, with 8 bases in between. The CDR3 consists of 15 residues. CDR1 is MNHEY, CDR2 SVGAGI, per germline. The CDR3 sequence: CASSIRGSYNSPLHF. The CDR3, as DNA: TGTGCCAGCAGTATCCGGGGCTCCTATAATTCACCCCTCCACTTT.

V gene TRBV6-5 combines with J gene TRBJ2-7, with 7 bases identical to TRBD1. V was clipped by 7 bases and J by 2 bases; unmatched bases: 11. This CDR3 region has 15 residues. The germline gives CDR1 MNHEY, CDR2 SVGAGI. In DNA, the CDR3 is TGTGCCAGCAAGGGAAGGCAGGGGGTTCCCTACGAGCAGTACTTC. It translates to CASKGRQGVPYEQYF.

CDR3: CASSPLRSYEQYF. CDR3 nucleotides: TGTGCCAGCAGTCCTCTACGTTCCTACGAGCAGTACTTC. This sequence joins TRBV2 and TRBJ2-7; no firm D call. Germline V lookup: CDR1 SNHLY, CDR2 FYNNEI. Trimming shortened V by 5 bases and J by 1 base, and 9 bases separated the two germline ends. The CDR3 runs 13 residues. The full variable domain, with the rest looked up from reference TRBV2 and TRBJ2-7, is EPEVTQTPSHQVTQMGQEVILRCVPISNHLYFYWYRQILGQKVEFLVSFYNNEISEKSEIFDDQFSVERPDGSNFTLKIRSTKLEDSAMYFCASSPLRSYEQYFGPGTRLTVT.

This clone came up many times. This chain uses TRBV6-6 with TRBJ2-7; 9 positions match TRBD1. Germline CDR1 MNHNY, CDR2 SVGAGI (reference sequence). Trimming took 2 bases from V and 3 from J; bases not matched to a gene: 5. There are 15 residues in the CDR3. This chain's CDR3 is CASSYLTGGGYEQYF. In DNA form, the CDR3 reads TGTGCCAGCAGTTACCTCACAGGGGGCGGCTACGAGCAGTACTTC.

The genes are TRBV7-2 and TRBJ1-1; 8 positions match TRBD1. The CDR3 contains 13 residues. Trimming took 5 bases from V and 5 from J; bases not matched to a gene: 4. Germline assignment: CDR1 SGHTA and CDR2 FQGNSA. CDR3 sequence reads: CASSRTGRTEAFF. In DNA form, the CDR3 reads TGTGCCAGCAGCCGGACAGGGCGGACTGAAGCTTTCTTT. Complete variable domain (other parts from reference TRBV7-2 and TRBJ1-1): GAGVSQSPSNKVTEKGKDVELRCDPISGHTALYWYRQSLGQGLEFLIYFQGNSAPDKSGLPSDRFSAERTGGSVSTLTIQRTQQEDSAVYLCASSRTGRTEAFFGQGTRLTVV.

The chain combines TRBV7-8 with TRBJ2-7, with 9 bases that match TRBD2. Germline trimming cut 5 bases from V and 7 bases from J; bases unmatched to any gene: 3. CDR3 length: 12 amino acids. CDR1 and CDR2 (germline): SGHVS, FQNEAQ. The CDR3 coding sequence is TGTGCCAGCAGCGCGGGGGGGAGGGAGCAGTACTTC. This encodes CASSAGGREQYF.

This chain uses TRBV28 with TRBJ2-4; a possible D gene is TRBD2 (6 bases). There are 16 residues in the CDR3. Germline assignment: CDR1 MDHEN and CDR2 SYDVKM. Trimming left V 5 bases short and J 1 base short, with 15 bases between. The CDR3 is CASSLTGDGAKNIQYF. Here the CDR3 DNA reads TGTGCCAGCAGTCTCACGGGGGATGGGGCCAAAAACATTCAGTACTTC.

This clone came up a few times. V usage is TRBV7-6 and J usage is TRBJ2-6, with a possible D match to TRBD2 (6 bases). The CDR3 spans 15 residues. Germline CDR1 SGHVS, CDR2 FNYEAQ. V lost 8 bases and J lost 0, with 11 bases in between. CDR3: CASQGLYSGANVLTF. Here the CDR3 DNA reads TGTGCCAGCCAGGGACTCTACTCTGGGGCCAACGTCCTGACTTTC. Supplemented by reference TRBV7-6 and TRBJ2-6, the full variable domain reads GAGVSQSPRYKVTKRGQDVALRCDPISGHVSLYWYRQALGQGPEFLTYFNYEAQQDKSGLPNDRFSAERPEGSISTLTIQRTEQRDSAMYRCASQGLYSGANVLTFGAGSRLTVL.

The V and J genes are TRBV28 and TRBJ2-7; D possibly corresponds to TRBD1 (6 bases). Germline CDR1 reads MDHEN; CDR2 reads SYDVKM. V was shortened by 1 base and J by 1 base, with 8 bases between the two germline ends. The CDR3 runs 14 residues. The CDR3 DNA follows: TGTGCCAGCAGTTTATATCAGGGGTCCTACGAGCAGTACTTC. This sequence encodes CASSLYQGSYEQYF. The full variable domain, with the rest looked up from reference TRBV28 and TRBJ2-7, is DVKVTQSSRYLVKRTGEKVFLECVQDMDHENMFWYRQDPGLGLRLIYFSYDVKMKEKGDIPEGYSVSREKKERFSLILESASTNQTSMYLCASSLYQGSYEQYFGPGTRLTVT.

The table lists this clone with a few counts. The rearrangement joins TRBV5-1 to TRBJ1-5, with 9 positions matching TRBD1. V lost 0 bases, J lost 4 bases, and 2 bases stayed unmatched. The CDR3 has 15 residues. Germline V lookup: CDR1 SGHRS, CDR2 YFSETQ. The DNA for the CDR3 is TGCGCCAGCAGCTTGGGGGACAGGGTGAATCAGCCCCAGCATTTT. It yields the protein CASSLGDRVNQPQHF.